Shown below are 3 T cell receptor beta chains from a single sample sequenced in a study of blood T cell repertoires in COVID-19. The assay was immunoSEQ multiplex PCR, and TCRdb's table has in-frame clones only and misses some. The sample contains a few hundred thousand clones, approximately 86% of which appear only once. The specimen was peripheral blood. Source of these receptors: a woman aged 55-70 years with COVID-19, enrolled during active disease.

This chain links TRBV4-1 with TRBJ1-5; D remains unclear. The CDR3 covers 15 residues. V was shortened by 0 bases and J by 7 bases, with 13 bases between the two germline ends. Germline-derived CDR1 and CDR2 are MGHRA and YSYEKL. The CDR3 loop reads CASSQDLQVRQPQHF. In DNA, the CDR3 is TGCGCCAGCAGCCAAGATTTGCAGGTCAGGCAGCCCCAGCATTTT.

The chain uses TRBV11-3 and TRBJ2-7; possibly TRBD2 for D (6 bases). V lost 3 bases to trimming and J lost 9 bases, with 18 bases between them. The CDR3 length is 14 residues. Germline V gene sequence: CDR1 SGHNT, CDR2 YENEEA. The CDR3 is CASSFTGTQSVQYF. For the CDR3, the DNA is TGTGCCAGCAGCTTTACCGGGACTCAGAGTGTGCAGTACTTC. The variable domain in full, with the rest retrieved from reference TRBV11-3 and TRBJ2-7, is EAGVVQSPRYKIIEKKQPVAFWCNPISGHNTLYWYLQNLGQGPELLIRYENEEAVDDSQLPKDRFSAERLKGVDSTLKIQPAELGDSAVYLCASSFTGTQSVQYFGPGTRLTVT.

Ten or more counts support this clone. The chain joins TRBV19 to TRBJ2-3; D ambiguous. The germline gives CDR1 LNHDA, CDR2 SQIVND (reference sequence). V lost 7 bases and J 0 bases, leaving 11 bases between the germline ends. The CDR3 consists of 14 residues. The CDR3 DNA is TGTGCCAGTAAAGGTCAGGTTAGCACAGATACGCAGTATTTT. It yields the protein CASKGQVSTDTQYF.